The 5 T cell receptor beta chains below were found in one sample sequenced in a study of blood T cell repertoires in COVID-19. Profiled with immunoSEQ multiplex PCR; TCRdb holds only in-frame clones, not every one. The sample has approximately 150,000 clones; 65% to 90% are singletons. Sequencing was carried out using peripheral blood. Receptors originate from a man between 65 and 85 years old with acute or convalescent COVID-19.

The genes are TRBV3-1 (or the pseudogene TRBV3-2) and TRBJ1-1, with 8 nucleotides matching TRBD1. V lost 4 bases to trimming and J lost 3 bases; unmatched junction nucleotides: 4. In germline, CDR1 is LGHDT, CDR2 YNNKEL (reference sequence). This CDR3 has 14 amino acids. The CDR3 sequence: CASSPRGRDTEAFF. The DNA for the CDR3 is TGTGCCAGCAGCCCCAGGGGGCGCGACACTGAAGCTTTCTTT.

The chain combines TRBV5-1 with TRBJ1-4; D not certain. The germline CDR1 and CDR2 sequences are SGHRS and YFSETQ. The V and J ends lost 0 bases and 12 bases respectively, with 24 bases between them. The CDR3 sequence is 17 residues long. The CDR3 nucleotides read TGCGCCAGCAGCTTGGTGGCGTCGGGTCCGCCTAATGATGAACTGTTTTTT. Encoded protein: CASSLVASGPPNDELFF.

This chain uses TRBV28 with TRBJ1-2, with 12 bases lining up with TRBD1. V shed 4 bases and J 4 bases; nucleotides not matched to a gene: 4. Germline V gene data show CDR1 as MDHEN and CDR2 as SYDVKM. The CDR3 sequence is 15 residues long. Here the CDR3 reads CASSSRDRGPYGYTF. The CDR3 nucleotides read TGTGCCAGCAGTTCCCGGGACAGGGGGCCCTATGGCTACACCTTC.

The chain recombines TRBV24-1 with TRBJ1-5; D might be TRBD1 (5 bases). Germline CDR1 reads KGHDR; CDR2 reads SFDVKD. Trimming left V 4 bases short and J 2 bases short, with 8 bases between. The CDR3 totals 14 residues. The DNA of the CDR3 is TGTGCCACCAGTGAGGGGGGAGGCAATCAGCCCCAGCATTTT. It yields the protein CATSEGGGNQPQHF.

This chain connects TRBV6-5 to TRBJ2-7, with 12 bases matching TRBD1. The CDR3 contains 15 residues. Per the germline V gene, CDR1 is MNHEY and CDR2 is SVGAGI. Germline trimming cut 4 bases from V and 4 bases from J; bases unmatched to any gene: 5. The CDR3 nucleotides read TGTGCCAGCAGTTTCGGGACAGGGGGCTTGTACGAGCAGTACTTC. It codes for CASSFGTGGLYEQYF.